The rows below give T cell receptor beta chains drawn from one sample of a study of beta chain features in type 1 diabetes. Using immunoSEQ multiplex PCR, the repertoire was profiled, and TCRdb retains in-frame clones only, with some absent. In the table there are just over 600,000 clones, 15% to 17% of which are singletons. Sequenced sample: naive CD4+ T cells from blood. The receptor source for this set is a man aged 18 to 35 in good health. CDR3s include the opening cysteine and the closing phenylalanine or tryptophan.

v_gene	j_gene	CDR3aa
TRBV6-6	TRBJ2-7	CASSGTSGYEQYF
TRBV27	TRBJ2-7	CASSKPGQALREQYF
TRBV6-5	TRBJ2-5	CARAQGEETQYF
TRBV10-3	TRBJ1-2	CAISGRDPANYGYTF
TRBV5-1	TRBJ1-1	CASSLGTLQGITEAFF
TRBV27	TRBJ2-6	CASSLRTGSGANVLTF
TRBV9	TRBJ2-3	CASSVAGLLAGGQTQYF
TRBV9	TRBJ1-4	CASSVGDTGLGEKLFF
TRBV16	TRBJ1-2	CASSSRDRANYGYTF
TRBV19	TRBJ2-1	CASSRRTGDSYNEQFF
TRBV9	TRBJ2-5	CASSVAGGPIGTQYF
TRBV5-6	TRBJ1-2	CASSSGQGGYTF
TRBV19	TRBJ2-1	CASSKPGQGYNEQFF
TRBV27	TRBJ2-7	CASSSFGQATYEQYF
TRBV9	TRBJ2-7	CASSVAGTGSYEQYF
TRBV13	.	CASSRLGASGLVYEQYF
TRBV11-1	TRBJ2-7	CASSSLWDGSYEQYF
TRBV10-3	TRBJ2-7	CAISTTGIYEQYF
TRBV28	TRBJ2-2	CASSRWGRSSNTGELFF
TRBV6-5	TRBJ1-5	CASSRDRGYQPQHF
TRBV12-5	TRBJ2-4	CASGLGAGTGLYF
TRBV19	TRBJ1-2	CATKFVARGYTF
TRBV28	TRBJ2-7	CASSLDKTYEQYF
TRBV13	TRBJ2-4	CASSLGRGTGLTTKNIQYF
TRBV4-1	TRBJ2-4	CASSQVAGLLSLAKNIQYF
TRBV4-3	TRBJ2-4	CASSQDRASGGPAKNIQYF
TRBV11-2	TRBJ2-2	CASSPASGSGGELFF
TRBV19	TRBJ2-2	CASAGAGELFF
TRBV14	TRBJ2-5	CASSQGLQGETQYF
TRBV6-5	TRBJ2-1	CASSYRTSGYNEQFF
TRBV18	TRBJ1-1	CASQTNTEAFF
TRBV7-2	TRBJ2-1	CASSPDGTRTRGDEQFF
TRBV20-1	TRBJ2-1	CSARQNEQFF
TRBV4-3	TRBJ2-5	CASSQDVDQRTQYF
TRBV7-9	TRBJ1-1	CASTRGRNRGRITEAFF
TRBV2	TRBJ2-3	CASRLAPDTQYF
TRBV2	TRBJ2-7	CASSAVITASYEQYF
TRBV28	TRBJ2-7	CASSGTGRSSYEQYF
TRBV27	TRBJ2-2	CASSLRPANTGELFF
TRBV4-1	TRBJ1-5	CASSQPPGTVSNQPQHF